This passage covers 20 T cell receptor beta chains from one sample sequenced in a study of CD8+ T cells in alopecia areata. Isolated RNA was reverse transcribed into cDNA used as the sequencing template. Some clones are missing from TCRdb's copy, which holds only in-frame ones; the method was immunoSEQ multiplex PCR. The sample presents about 270,000 clones, none singletons. Combined cutaneous lymph node cells underwent sorting by CD4, CD8alpha, NKG2D, NKG2ACE and additional markers. The sequenced sample consisted of CD4+ T cells sorted from a lymph node. Receptor source: a C3H/HeJ mouse with alopecia areata. This strain's MHC haplotype is H2-k.

This clone appeared a few times. Genes and germline come from the mouse. The sequenced part of the CDR3 DNA is TGTGCCAGCAGACTCCCGGGACAACCAGAC. Residues: CASRLPGQPD. The whole CDR3 is CASRLPGQPDTQYF. The gene calls are TRBV13-1 and TRBJ2-5, with a possible D match to TRBD1 (6 bases). The read is 4 residues too short to cover the CDR3 end, so that end is filled in from the germline J gene. The germline CDR1 and CDR2 sequences are NSHNY and SYGAGN. This CDR3 is built from 14 residues.

About this clone itself: This may be a read error, as it is one base from a much larger clone. Genes and germline are mouse. Read coverage stops 4 residues before the CDR3 terminus; the germline J gene supplies the remainder. Other DNA sequences in this specimen translate into the identical CDR3. The chain links TRBV13-1 to TRBJ1-1, with D tentatively TRBD1 (6 bases). Per the germline V gene, CDR1 is NSHNY and CDR2 is SYGAGN. This CDR3 is 14 amino acids long. Trimming removed 3 bases at V and 0 bases at J, with 9 bases between. The DNA read from the CDR3 is TGTGCCAGCAGTGTTGGGACAACAAACACA. Translation: CASSVGTTNT. The whole CDR3 region reads CASSVGTTNTEVFF.

This clone was recorded a few times. Mouse names are used for the genes. With the read ending 4 residues before the CDR3 end, the germline J gene is used to fill in that end. Other nucleotide sequences in the sample specify the same CDR3. This chain uses TRBV31 with TRBJ2-3, with TRBD1 as a possible D gene (6 bases). The CDR3 is 13 residues long. CDR1 is GKSSPN and CDR2 is SITVG in the germline V gene. V dropped 3 bases and J dropped 3 bases, with 10 bases sitting between them. CDR3 in amino acids: CAWSPGTAETLYF. Partial CDR3 DNA: TGTGCCTGGAGCCCTGGGACAGCAGAA. Full variable domain (missing parts from reference TRBV31 and TRBJ2-3): AQTIHQWPVAEIKAVGSPLSLGCTIKGKSSPNLYWYWQATGGTLQQLFYSITVGQVESVVQLNLSASRPKDDQFILSTEKLLLSHSGFYLCAWSPGTAETLYFGSGTRLTVL.

About this clone: The listed genes are named as in mouse. The observed sequence ends 4 residues before the CDR3 terminus, with the missing tail filled in from the germline J gene. The gene calls are TRBV13-1 and TRBJ1-2; weak D call: TRBD1 (6 bases). Trimming took off 5 bases at V and 3 bases at J, with 14 bases between the two ends. The germline V gene has CDR1 NSHNY and CDR2 SYGAGN. This CDR3 is built from 14 residues. CDR3 DNA, as far as it was read: TGTGCCAGCAGCCCCAGGGGAGGGGACTCC. Translated: CASSPRGGDS. The complete CDR3 sequence is CASSPRGGDSDYTF.

This clone was found a few times. Genes and germline are mouse. Within the sample, other DNA sequences also encode this same CDR3. CDR3: CASRTGGYEQYF. The part of the CDR3 DNA that was read is TGTGCCAGCAGGACAGGGGGGTAT. This chain connects TRBV13-1 to TRBJ2-7; 9 positions match TRBD1. The read stops 4 residues short of the end of the CDR3; the missing end is completed from the germline J gene. The germline gives CDR1 NSHNY, CDR2 SYGAGN. There are 12 residues in the CDR3.

This clone has only a few counts. The listed genes are named as in mouse. The CDR3 end is not reached by the read, which stops 4 residues before it; the germline J gene fills it in. The chain recombines TRBV19 with TRBJ2-2, with 7 bases identical to TRBD2. Per germline, CDR1 FNHDT and CDR2 SITEND (reference sequence). CDR3 length: 16 residues. V was clipped by 0 bases and J by 0 bases; unmatched bases: 2. CDR3 DNA (partial): TGTGCCAGCAGTATAGTGTGGGGGGCAAACACCGGG. This translates into CASSIVWGANTG. The CDR3 in full is CASSIVWGANTGQLYF.

As for this clone: The genes are named according to mouse. With the read ending 4 residues before the CDR3 end, the germline J gene is used to fill in that end. The same CDR3 can be traced to other DNA sequences in this sample. The V and J genes are TRBV19 and TRBJ2-3; 7 positions agree with TRBD2. This CDR3 is built from 14 residues. CDR1 FNHDT and CDR2 SITEND come from the germline V gene (reference sequence). Trimming removed 4 bases from V and 1 base from J; junction bases left unmatched: 3. The CDR3 reads CASSLLGGAETLYF. The CDR3 bases that were read are TGTGCCAGCAGTCTTCTGGGGGGTGCAGAA.

Of note for this clone: Gene names are mouse gene names. The read finishes 4 residues shy of the CDR3 end, and the germline J gene is used to complete it. This same CDR3 is encoded by further DNA sequences in the sample. This chain uses TRBV5 with TRBJ2-7, with 11 bases identical to TRBD2. This CDR3 is built from 14 residues. The ends lost 4 bases at V and 3 bases at J; junction bases unmatched: 2. Germline CDR1 and CDR2: LGHNA and YNLKQL (reference sequence). The CDR3 here is CASSPDWGVYEQYF. CDR3 bases read: TGTGCCAGCAGCCCGGACTGGGGGGTCTAT.

This clone was observed a handful of times. These gene names are mouse names. The missing CDR3 end, 4 residues past where the read stops, is filled in from the germline J gene. Other DNA sequences in the sample encode the same CDR3. The chain combines TRBV31 with TRBJ2-2, with 11 nucleotides matching TRBD2. CDR3 size: 17 residues. After removal of 0 bases from V and 0 bases from J, the junction contained 3 bases not matched to a gene. CDR1 is GKSSPN, CDR2 SITVG, per germline. The covered CDR3 bases are TGTGCCTGGAGTCTAGGACTGGGGGGACCAAACACCGGG. Protein sequence: CAWSLGLGGPNTG. The whole CDR3 reads CAWSLGLGGPNTGQLYF.

This clone was seen a few times. Here the gene names and germline are mouse. The sequence runs out 4 residues before the end of the CDR3; the remainder is reconstructed from the germline J gene. The rearrangement joins TRBV13-1 to TRBJ2-3; no clear D. Germline assignment: CDR1 NSHNY and CDR2 SYGAGN. V dropped 4 bases and J dropped 0 bases, with 12 bases sitting between them. CDR3 length: 15 amino acids. The sequenced CDR3 bases are TGTGCCAGCAGTTCCCTCACAGCTAGTGCAGAA. It yields the protein CASSSLTASAE. The full CDR3 protein reads CASSSLTASAETLYF.

In the case of this clone: Gene and germline names: mouse. The sequence runs out 4 residues before the end of the CDR3; the remainder is reconstructed from the germline J gene. This sequence joins TRBV17 and TRBJ2-7; 7 bases are a match to TRBD1. V shed 5 bases and J 0 bases; nucleotides not matched to a gene: 7. Germline CDR1 and CDR2: MNHDT and YYDKIL. This CDR3 region has 15 residues. The CDR3 DNA, read in part, is TGTGCTAGCAGTCCGGACAGGACCTTCTCCTAT. This translates into CASSPDRTFSY. The full CDR3 protein reads CASSPDRTFSYEQYF.

This clone appeared a few times. Genes and germline come from the mouse. Within the sample, other DNA sequences also encode this same CDR3. CDR3 bases read: TGTGCCAGCAGTGGGTCACAGGGTAGTCAAAAC. It codes for CASSGSQGSQN. The entire CDR3 protein is CASSGSQGSQNTLYF. The V gene is TRBV13-1, the J gene TRBJ2-4; possibly TRBD1 for D (6 bases). The DNA ends 4 residues before the CDR3 does, and the rest of the CDR3 is filled in from the germline J gene. Trimming left V 3 bases short and J 0 bases short, with 11 bases between. Per the germline V gene, CDR1 is NSHNY and CDR2 is SYGAGN. The length of the CDR3 is 15 residues.

This clone has only a few counts. The gene names given are mouse names. Read coverage stops 4 residues before the CDR3 terminus; the germline J gene supplies the remainder. The chain carries TRBV13-3 and TRBJ2-3; the match to TRBD2 covers 10 bases. V lost 0 bases, J lost 0 bases, and 4 bases stayed unmatched. There are 17 residues in the CDR3. CDR1 is NNHDY, CDR2 SYVADS, per germline. Partial CDR3 DNA: TGTGCCAGCAGTGATGAGGGACTGGGGACTAGTGCAGAA. Translation: CASSDEGLGTSAE. The entire CDR3 reads CASSDEGLGTSAETLYF.

About this clone itself: Each gene name is a mouse one. The missing CDR3 end, 4 residues past where the read stops, is filled in from the germline J gene. The V call is TRBV14, the J call TRBJ1-1; 10 bases fit TRBD1. Germline values: CDR1 SGHDT, CDR2 FRDEAV. The CDR3 is made up of 14 amino acids. The CDR3 here is CASSYGTGEAEVFF. Partial CDR3 DNA: TGTGCCAGCAGCTACGGGACAGGGGAAGCA.

This clone was detected only a few times. The genes and germline here are from mouse. From the germline J gene comes the end of the CDR3, since the read stops 4 residues before it. In the same sample, other DNA sequences code for this CDR3. The J gene is TRBJ2-7, the V gene TRBV13-1; 11 nucleotides agree with TRBD1. V lost 7 bases, J lost 3 bases, and 0 bases stayed unmatched. Germline V lookup: CDR1 NSHNY, CDR2 SYGAGN. This CDR3 is 12 amino acids long. The CDR3 bases that were read are TGTGCCAGCGGGACAGGGGGCTAT. Amino acids: CASGTGGY. The CDR3 reads in full as CASGTGGYEQYF.

Concerning this clone itself: Mouse gene names and germline throughout. The read falls 4 residues short of the CDR3 end, and the missing part is taken from the germline J gene. Other DNA sequences from this sample encode an identical CDR3 as well. The chain carries TRBV1 and TRBJ2-2; a possible D gene is TRBD1 (6 bases). This CDR3 is built from 16 residues. V dropped 3 bases and J dropped 0 bases, with 11 bases sitting between them. Germline CDR1 and CDR2: NSQYPW and LRSPGD (reference sequence). The CDR3 here is CTCSARDTANTGQLYF. CDR3 DNA, as far as it was read: TGCACCTGCAGTGCCCGGGACACCGCAAACACCGGG.

Points on this clone: These gene names are mouse names. Read coverage stops 3 residues before the CDR3 terminus; the germline J gene supplies the remainder. V gene TRBV19 combines with J gene TRBJ1-6; 7 nucleotides line up with TRBD1. TRBJ1-6 belongs to the ORF category, with a function that is uncertain. Germline CDR1 FNHDT, CDR2 SITEND (reference sequence). J was trimmed by 0 bases and V by 0 bases; bases with no gene match: 3. The CDR3 is 17 residues long. CDR3 DNA, as far as it was read: TGTGCCAGCAGTATAGGCAGGGGGAATTCCTATAATTCGCCC. It is translated as CASSIGRGNSYNSP. The entire CDR3 reads CASSIGRGNSYNSPLYF.

A few counts support this clone. The gene names given are mouse names. The CDR3 end lies 4 residues beyond the end of the read and is filled in from the germline J gene. The chain joins TRBV13-2 to TRBJ1-2, with 9 bases identical to TRBD1. This CDR3 is 14 amino acids long. Germline V lookup: CDR1 NNHNN, CDR2 SYGAGS (reference sequence). V dropped 4 bases and J dropped 4; count of bases not matched to a gene: 5. The sequenced part of the CDR3 DNA is TGTGCCAGCGGTCCCGGGACAGGGTCCTCC. Translation gives CASGPGTGSS. In full, the CDR3 is CASGPGTGSSDYTF.

This clone was detected a few times. Genes and germline come from the mouse. The CDR3 end is not reached by the read, which stops 4 residues before it; the germline J gene fills it in. V and J are TRBV17 and TRBJ2-5; the match to TRBD2 covers 13 bases. The germline V gene has CDR1 MNHDT and CDR2 YYDKIL. The CDR3 runs 15 residues. With V trimmed by 6 bases and J by 3 bases, 3 bases remained unmatched. The CDR3 bases that were read are TGTGCTAGCAGCCCGGGACTGGGGGGGCAAGAC. It translates to CASSPGLGGQD. The CDR3 reads in full as CASSPGLGGQDTQYF.

Details on this clone: The gene names given are mouse names. The CDR3 extends 4 residues past the end of the read, so its final part is completed from the germline J gene. This chain uses TRBV13-1 with TRBJ2-2, with 10 nucleotides matching TRBD2. This CDR3 has 16 amino acids. Looked up from germline, CDR1 is NSHNY and CDR2 is SYGAGN. The V gene end was trimmed by 2 bases and the J gene end by 4 bases; junction bases not matched to a gene: 5. The CDR3 reads CASSESGGASTGQLYF. CDR3 DNA (partial): TGTGCCAGCAGTGAGTCTGGGGGGGCAAGCACCGGG.